This T cell receptor beta chain was sequenced during a study of cytomegalovirus exposure and HLA in healthy donors. For the study at large: The approximately 130 validation repertoires matched the 500 to 750 first-cohort repertoires in platform, a later analysis reported.

Study-level points and caveats: Rarity characterized most TCR sequences, yet some public TCRs appeared in many donors. Testing in vitro showed a few CMV-associated chains specific for CMV antigens.

Concerning this clone: Its antigen remains unknown.

While the first cohort had over 650 subjects, the donors belonged to the separate validation cohort of over a hundred subjects. Clones were sequenced by immunoSEQ multiplex PCR, and TCRdb holds only the in-frame ones, with some missing. Here the sample spans roughly 250,000 clones, around 86% being singletons. J gave up 2 bases and V 5 bases, and 10 bases lay outside the gene matches. This CDR3 region has 16 residues. Germline V gene data show CDR1 as WNHNN and CDR2 as SYGVQD (reference sequence). The V call is TRBV10-1, the J call TRBJ2-3; 7 bases are shared with TRBD2. This receptor was obtained from a woman aged 30 to 39 in good health and CMV-seropositive. Sequencing was done on a sample of PBMCs. CDR3 sequence reads: CASSHPTSATTDTQYF. In DNA, the CDR3 is TGCGCCAGCAGTCACCCAACTAGCGCAACCACAGATACGCAGTATTTT.